These 11 T cell receptor beta chains came from one sample sequenced in a study of T cell repertoires in cytomegalovirus infection. MiXCR was run by TCRdb on the reads, yielding one entry per CDR3 protein. Of about 600,000 distinct CDR3 sequences in the sample, roughly 24% were seen once. The material sequenced was CD8+ T cells from PBMCs. The receptors were sampled from a human donor in good health (CMV status not recorded). Some clones in this sample may be carry-over from other donors' samples.

The V and J genes are TRBV2 and TRBJ1-2; D is uncertain. The germline V gene encodes CDR1 SNHLY and CDR2 FYNNEI. V lost 5 bases and J lost 7, with 11 bases in between. There are 12 residues in the CDR3. DNA of the CDR3: TGTGCCAGCAGTACAGAGCCGCGTGGCTACACCTTC. It specifies CASSTEPRGYTF.

In regard to this clonotype: Possible read error: a much larger clone is one base away. The chain combines TRBV10-1 with TRBJ2-1; TRBD1 agrees at 9 bases. CDR1 WNHNN and CDR2 SYGVQD come from the germline V gene (reference sequence). The CDR3 contains 17 residues. This CDR3 reads CTSSRWTRGQGNNEQFF. DNA of the CDR3: TGCACCAGCAGTAGATGGACCCGGGGACAGGGAAACAATGAGCAGTTCTTC.

This clonotype was seen many times. The chain couples TRBV27 to TRBJ2-1; D gene ambiguous. The germline gives CDR1 MNHEY, CDR2 SMNVEV (reference sequence). The CDR3 loop spans 15 amino acids. V was shortened by 3 bases and J by 0 bases, with 9 bases between the two germline ends. The CDR3 loop reads CASSFALSSYNEQFF. CDR3 coding DNA: TGTGCCAGCAGTTTCGCGTTGAGCTCCTACAATGAGCAGTTCTTC.

This clonotype was seen a handful of times. The CDR3 DNA sequence: TGCAGCGTTCGTAGACAGGACTATGGCTACACCTTC. This codes for CSVRRQDYGYTF. The J gene is TRBJ1-2, the V gene TRBV29-1; the D gene is possibly TRBD1 (6 bases). This CDR3 has 12 amino acids. Germline CDR1 SQVTM, CDR2 ANQGSEA. The V and J ends lost 5 bases and 3 bases respectively, with 10 bases between them.

This clonotype was seen repeatedly, ten times or more. The chain recombines TRBV10-3 with TRBJ1-1; D is undetermined. The CDR3 runs to 14 residues. Looked up from germline, CDR1 is ENHRY and CDR2 is SYGVKD. Between the trimmed V and J ends, which lost 1 base and 2 bases, there was a span of 8 bases. The CDR3 protein is CAISELGANTEAFF. CDR3 nucleotides: TGTGCCATCAGTGAGTTAGGTGCTAACACTGAAGCTTTCTTT.

This clonotype was recorded a few times. The chain couples TRBV7-9 to TRBJ2-1, with 10 positions matching TRBD1. CDR1 and CDR2 (germline): SEHNR, FQNEAQ (reference sequence). J lost 5 bases, V lost 5 bases, and 18 bases had no gene match. The CDR3 consists of 19 residues. CDR3 bases: TGTGCCAGCAGCCGACATCCGGGACAGGGGTATACATCAAACAATGAGCAGTTCTTC. Translation: CASSRHPGQGYTSNNEQFF.

The chain combines TRBV4-1 with TRBJ2-1, with a tentative D call TRBD2 (5 bases). The CDR3 is made up of 14 amino acids. CDR1 is MGHRA and CDR2 is YSYEKL in the germline V gene. Trimming shortened V by 3 bases and J by 8 bases, and 14 bases separated the two germline ends. CDR3 coding DNA: TGCGCCAGCAGCCACCCCGGACTTGGGGATGAGCAGTTCTTC. Encoded protein: CASSHPGLGDEQFF.

The chain links TRBV20-1 to TRBJ2-3; 7 bases are shared with TRBD1. The CDR3 loop spans 16 amino acids. V gave up 5 bases and J gave up 0 bases; unmatched junction bases: 11. CDR1 is DFQATT, CDR2 SNEGSKA, per germline (reference sequence). The DNA for the CDR3 is TGCAGTGCTTATTGGTGGACAGGTCCAAGCACAGATACGCAGTATTTT. Its translation is CSAYWWTGPSTDTQYF.

The J gene is TRBJ1-3, the V gene TRBV29-1, with D unresolved. Per germline, CDR1 SQVTM and CDR2 ANQGSEA. The CDR3 totals 12 residues. V was cut by 3 bases and J by 7 bases, with 10 bases left in between. The CDR3 sequence: CSVETPWNTIYF. For the CDR3, the DNA is TGCAGCGTTGAGACACCTTGGAACACCATATATTTT.

In this sample, this clonotype turned up many times. The rearrangement links TRBV7-8 to TRBJ2-1; D possibly corresponds to TRBD2 (5 bases). V lost 4 bases and J lost 2, with 12 bases in between. The CDR3 is made up of 15 amino acids. The V gene's germline CDR1 is SGHVS and CDR2 FQNEAQ. DNA of the CDR3: TGTGCCAGCAGCTCCCCCAGCGGCCCCTACAATGAGCAGTTCTTC. This translates into CASSSPSGPYNEQFF.

V and J are TRBV6-5 and TRBJ2-3, with TRBD2 identical over 7 bases. This CDR3 has 17 amino acids. Germline V CDR1 and CDR2: MNHEY, SVGAGI. Trimming cost V 4 bases and J 3 bases; bases outside gene matches: 13. The CDR3 nucleotides read TGTGCCAGCAGTTCGTTCGCCGGACTAGATCTTACAGATACGCAGTATTTT. Residues: CASSSFAGLDLTDTQYF.